The 31 T cell receptor beta chains listed next were all sequenced from one sample in a study of T cells of healthy individuals. TCRdb re-called the 5' RACE reads with MiXCR, one entry per CDR3 protein. The sample lists about 96,000 distinct CDR3 sequences, roughly a sixth occurring once. Receptor source: a human donor in good health.

The chain's CDR3 is CASSENPSTDTQYF. The CDR3 nucleotides read TGTGCCAGCAGCGAGAATCCCAGCACAGATACGCAGTATTTT. The chain uses TRBV7-9 and TRBJ2-3, with unresolved D. With 5 bases removed from V and 0 bases from J, the gap between germline ends came to 9 bases. Germline CDR1 is SEHNR and CDR2 is FQNEAQ (reference sequence). The CDR3 spans 14 residues. Full variable domain (outside the CDR3, taken from reference TRBV7-9 and TRBJ2-3): DTGVSQNPRHKITKRGQNVTFRCDPISEHNRLYWYRQTLGQGPEFLTYFQNEAQLEKSRLLSDRFSAERPKGSFSTLEIQRTEQGDSAMYLCASSENPSTDTQYFGPGTRLTVL.

The gene calls are TRBV7-9 and TRBJ2-1, with D perhaps being TRBD1 or TRBD2 (5 bases each). The CDR3 totals 18 residues. Trimming took off 3 bases at V and 5 bases at J, with 23 bases between the two ends. Germline CDR1 and CDR2: SEHNR and FQNEAQ (reference sequence). Written as DNA, the CDR3 is TGTGCCAGCAGCTTTGTAGATGGTAGGCCGGGACCCCACAATGAGCAGTTCTTC. Translating gives CASSFVDGRPGPHNEQFF. The full variable domain, with the rest looked up from reference TRBV7-9 and TRBJ2-1, is DTGVSQNPRHKITKRGQNVTFRCDPISEHNRLYWYRQTLGQGPEFLTYFQNEAQLEKSRLLSDRFSAERPKGSFSTLEIQRTEQGDSAMYLCASSFVDGRPGPHNEQFFGPGTRLTVL.

The chain employs TRBV7-2 and TRBJ2-2, with 8 bases that match TRBD2. The CDR3 is 16 amino acids. The V and J ends lost 6 bases and 6 bases, in that order; junction bases with no gene match: 12. The germline V gene encodes CDR1 SGHTA and CDR2 FQGNSA. The CDR3 DNA reads as TGTGCCAGCAGTCGTCGACTAGCGTTTTTTCCCGGGGAGCTGTTTTTT. Its protein product is CASSRRLAFFPGELFF.

This clonotype was seen ten or more times. V gene TRBV6-5 combines with J gene TRBJ1-1; tentatively, D is TRBD1 (6 bases). Trimming removed 0 bases at V and 0 bases at J, with 8 bases between. Germline V gives CDR1 MNHEY, CDR2 SVGAGI. This CDR3 spans 15 amino acids. CDR3: CASSYSYRVNTEAFF. For the CDR3, the DNA is TGTGCCAGCAGTTACTCGTACAGGGTGAACACTGAAGCTTTCTTT.

The V gene is TRBV3-1, the J gene TRBJ1-6; no definite D call. Germline lookup yields CDR1 LGHDT and CDR2 YNNKEL (reference sequence). Trimming took 0 bases from V and 10 from J, leaving 13 bases between them. This CDR3 spans 15 amino acids. CDR3 sequence (DNA): TGTGCCAGCAGCCAAGATTGGGGAGGTCGCTCACCCCTCCACTTT. Its protein product is CASSQDWGGRSPLHF.

The rearrangement uses TRBV7-9 and TRBJ2-1; no clear D. Trimming removed 1 base from V and 0 bases from J, with 7 bases in between. CDR1 SEHNR and CDR2 FQNEAQ come from the germline V gene (reference sequence). The CDR3 contains 15 residues. CDR3 DNA sequence: TGTGCCAGCAGCTTAGACCTAAACTCCTACAATGAGCAGTTCTTC. Translating it yields CASSLDLNSYNEQFF.

The chain uses TRBV7-2 and TRBJ1-4; TRBD1 might be the D (6 bases). CDR3 length: 16 amino acids. Trimming left V 5 bases short and J 8 bases short, with 21 bases between. The germline gives CDR1 SGHTA, CDR2 FQGNSA. The CDR3 DNA follows: TGTGCCAGCAGCCCCCCGTCGAGCAGGGGTCGGGAAAAACTGTTTTTT. Protein sequence: CASSPPSSRGREKLFF.

This clonotype turned up a few times. The chain couples TRBV28 to TRBJ2-2; no firm D call. Trimming cost V 6 bases and J 3 bases, with 14 bases left between them. The CDR3 is 15 residues long. The germline gives CDR1 MDHEN, CDR2 SYDVKM. CDR3 sequence (DNA): TGTGCCAGCAGCCCCCAGATAAGGGACACCGGGGAGCTGTTTTTT. Its protein product is CASSPQIRDTGELFF.

This clonotype was observed a few times. The rearrangement joins TRBV7-9 to TRBJ2-5; D ambiguous. V was trimmed by 2 bases and J by 3 bases, leaving 7 bases between them. The CDR3 length is 13 residues. Germline lookup yields CDR1 SEHNR and CDR2 FQNEAQ (reference sequence). DNA for the CDR3: TGTGCCAGCAGCTTACCCAATAAAGAGACCCAGTACTTC. Translating gives CASSLPNKETQYF.

V gene TRBV6-2 or TRBV6-3 combines with J gene TRBJ2-3; TRBD2 matches 12 bases. CDR1 is MNHEY, CDR2 SVGEGT, per germline. The V and J ends lost 6 bases and 4 bases, in that order; junction bases with no gene match: 14. This CDR3 comprises 18 residues. The CDR3 DNA follows: TGTGCCAGCAGCTCCAGACTAGCGGGGGCTATCGGGCCAGATACGCAGTATTTT. Translated, it gives CASSSRLAGAIGPDTQYF.

The gene calls are TRBV7-8 and TRBJ2-7; D might be TRBD1 (6 bases). Per germline, CDR1 SGHVS and CDR2 FQNEAQ. The CDR3 is 14 residues long. The ends were cut back, 5 bases at V and 3 bases at J, with 14 bases in the middle. CDR3 in DNA: TGTGCCAGCAGCCACGGGACACGGATCTACGAGCAGTACTTC. This translates into CASSHGTRIYEQYF.

This clonotype was recorded many times. This rearrangement joins TRBV6-5 to TRBJ2-1; 16 positions agree with TRBD2. The CDR3 sequence is 16 residues long. Germline trimming cut 2 bases from V and 7 bases from J; bases unmatched to any gene: 2. Germline-derived CDR1 and CDR2 are MNHEY and SVGAGI. CDR3 DNA sequence: TGTGCCAGCAGTTACACGGGACTAGCGGGAGGGAATGAGCAGTTCTTC. Protein: CASSYTGLAGGNEQFF.

The rearrangement joins TRBV4-2 to TRBJ1-5; no reliable D call. The CDR3 extends over 16 amino acids. From germline, CDR1 is LGHNA and CDR2 YNFKEQ. The V gene lost 0 bases and the J gene lost 0 bases, with 9 bases spanning the gap. The CDR3 nucleotides read TGTGCCAGCAGCCAAGAAATGGGTATTAGCAATCAGCCCCAGCATTTT. Encoded protein: CASSQEMGISNQPQHF.

The chain recombines TRBV28 with TRBJ2-1, with 8 bases identical to TRBD1. Germline V gene lookup returns CDR1 MDHEN and CDR2 SYDVKM. V trimming: 3 bases; J trimming: 2 bases; junction bases outside the gene matches: 9. This CDR3 contains 17 residues. CDR3 nucleotides: TGTGCCAGCAGTTTTTTTTCCGGGACAGGCCCCTACAATGAGCAGTTCTTC. Encoded protein: CASSFFSGTGPYNEQFF.

This chain links TRBV28 with TRBJ2-7, with 10 bases aligning to TRBD2. V trimming: 10 bases; J trimming: 2 bases; junction bases outside the gene matches: 5. Germline V gene lookup returns CDR1 MDHEN and CDR2 SYDVKM. This CDR3 comprises 13 residues. CDR3 coding DNA: TGTGCCACCCTAGCGGGAGAACCCTACGAGCAGTACTTC. Amino acids: CATLAGEPYEQYF.

This clonotype was detected ten times or more. The chain couples TRBV20-1 to TRBJ2-6, with D perhaps matching TRBD2 (5 bases). CDR1 DFQATT and CDR2 SNEGSKA come from the germline V gene (reference sequence). Trimming cost V 1 base and J 3 bases, with 7 bases left between them. This CDR3 is built from 14 residues. The DNA of the CDR3 is TGCAGTGCTAGAGTCGGGGATGGGGCCAACGTCCTGACTTTC. It codes for CSARVGDGANVLTF.

This clonotype was seen repeatedly, ten times or more. The chain joins TRBV20-1 to TRBJ2-5; TRBD2 might be the D (6 bases). Germline V gives CDR1 DFQATT, CDR2 SNEGSKA (reference sequence). The CDR3 consists of 14 residues. Trimming took 1 base from V and 1 from J, leaving 10 bases between them. This CDR3 is CSARAGEAQETQYF. CDR3 DNA: TGCAGTGCTAGAGCGGGAGAAGCCCAAGAGACCCAGTACTTC.

J is TRBJ2-3 and V is TRBV20-1; D possibly corresponds to TRBD1 (6 bases). Trimming took 5 bases from V and 1 from J, leaving 10 bases between them. The germline V gene encodes CDR1 DFQATT and CDR2 SNEGSKA (reference sequence). This CDR3 is 13 amino acids long. CDR3 residues: CSAHRVGTDTQYF. CDR3 bases: TGCAGTGCTCACAGGGTAGGCACAGATACGCAGTATTTT.

CDR3 region: CASSLMTGETQYF. CDR3 coding DNA: TGTGCCAGCAGCTTAATGACCGGAGAGACCCAGTACTTC. The chain links TRBV7-2 to TRBJ2-5; D remains ambiguous. V was trimmed by 2 bases and J by 4 bases, leaving 8 bases between them. This CDR3 has 13 residues. Germline values: CDR1 SGHTA, CDR2 FQGNSA.

This clonotype has just a few counts. The rearrangement links TRBV6-2 or TRBV6-3 to TRBJ2-4; 11 bases align to TRBD1. The CDR3 consists of 14 residues. Per germline, CDR1 MNHEY and CDR2 SVGEGT. After removal of 6 bases from V and 3 bases from J, the junction contained 1 base not matched to a gene. The CDR3 sequence: CASRGTGGKNIQYF. The CDR3 DNA reads as TGTGCCAGCAGGGGGACAGGGGGCAAAAACATTCAGTACTTC.

In this sample, this clonotype turned up many times. The rearrangement joins TRBV3-1 to TRBJ1-1; 9 nucleotides agree with TRBD1. From germline, CDR1 is LGHDT and CDR2 YNNKEL (reference sequence). The CDR3 sequence is 13 residues long. The trim removed 4 bases at V and 3 bases at J, leaving 0 bases unmatched. This chain's CDR3 is CASSRTGDTEAFF. The CDR3 coding sequence is TGTGCCAGCAGCCGGACAGGGGACACTGAAGCTTTCTTT. The full variable domain, rest sourced from reference TRBV3-1 and TRBJ1-1, is DTAVSQTPKYLVTQMGNDKSIKCEQNLGHDTMYWYKQDSKKFLKIMFSYNNKELIINETVPNRFSPKSPDKAHLNLHINSLELGDSAVYFCASSRTGDTEAFFGQGTRLTVV.

This clonotype was found many times. V and J are TRBV27 and TRBJ2-7, with D possibly matching TRBD1 (6 bases). Trimming cost V 1 base and J 7 bases, with 17 bases left between them. The V gene's germline CDR1 is MNHEY and CDR2 SMNVEV (reference sequence). The CDR3 runs to 15 residues. CDR3 bases: TGTGCCAGCAGTTTATATTTAGGGGGTTTGGAAGAGCAGTACTTC. It encodes CASSLYLGGLEEQYF.

This clonotype was seen ten or more times. The rearrangement uses TRBV6-5 and TRBJ2-7, with D uncertain. The CDR3 is 18 amino acids. The germline gives CDR1 MNHEY, CDR2 SVGAGI. V dropped 0 bases and J dropped 2 bases, with 20 bases sitting between them. This CDR3 is CASSYSINVGRITYEQYF. The CDR3 nucleotides are TGTGCCAGCAGTTACTCGATTAACGTCGGACGAATTACCTACGAGCAGTACTTC.

V usage is TRBV28 and J usage is TRBJ2-7; the D is unclear. Germline lookup yields CDR1 MDHEN and CDR2 SYDVKM. Trimming pared 2 bases from V and 7 bases from J, leaving 15 bases between. The CDR3 loop spans 14 amino acids. Here the CDR3 DNA reads TGTGCCAGCAGTTTAAACCAACCAACCAAAGAGCAGTACTTC. Its translation: CASSLNQPTKEQYF.

The chain has TRBV7-8 and TRBJ2-7; D ambiguous. CDR1 and CDR2 from the germline V gene are SGHVS and FQNEAQ. The CDR3 runs to 16 residues. The V and J ends lost 1 base and 0 bases respectively, with 13 bases between them. CDR3 sequence: CASSLVSALSSYEQYF. The CDR3 nucleotides read TGTGCCAGCAGCTTAGTTTCCGCTCTCAGCTCCTACGAGCAGTACTTC. The variable domain in full, completed from reference TRBV7-8 and TRBJ2-7, reads GAGVSQSPRYKVAKRGQDVALRCDPISGHVSLFWYQQALGQGPEFLTYFQNEAQLDKSGLPSDRFFAERPEGSVSTLKIQRTQQEDSAVYLCASSLVSALSSYEQYFGPGTRLTVT.

This clonotype was detected ten times or more. J is TRBJ1-5 and V is TRBV5-1, with TRBD1 matching over 9 bases. The CDR3 covers 15 residues. V shed 2 bases, J shed 4 bases, and the junction held 4 bases outside the gene matches. Germline V gives CDR1 SGHRS, CDR2 YFSETQ. The chain's CDR3 is CASSLTGGTNQPQHF. In nucleotides, the CDR3 is TGCGCCAGCAGCTTAACAGGGGGCACAAATCAGCCCCAGCATTTT. Complete variable domain (other parts from reference TRBV5-1 and TRBJ1-5): KAGVTQTPRYLIKTRGQQVTLSCSPISGHRSVSWYQQTPGQGLQFLFEYFSETQRNKGNFPGRFSGRQFSNSRSEMNVSTLELGDSALYLCASSLTGGTNQPQHFGDGTRLSIL.

This chain uses TRBV2 with TRBJ1-6; possible D gene TRBD1, 6 bases. The CDR3 consists of 15 residues. The V gene's germline CDR1 is SNHLY and CDR2 FYNNEI. The V and J ends lost 4 bases and 8 bases respectively, with 15 bases between them. This CDR3 is CASSAQGSYDSPLHF. For the CDR3, the DNA is TGTGCCAGCAGTGCACAGGGATCATATGATTCACCCCTCCACTTT. The full variable domain, in which reference TRBV2 and TRBJ1-6 provide the parts outside the CDR3, is EPEVTQTPSHQVTQMGQEVILRCVPISNHLYFYWYRQILGQKVEFLVSFYNNEISEKSEIFDDQFSVERPDGSNFTLKIRSTKLEDSAMYFCASSAQGSYDSPLHFGNGTRLTVT.

This clonotype was detected only a few times. V is TRBV10-3 and J is TRBJ2-3, with 8 bases identical to TRBD2. Germline V gene data show CDR1 as ENHRY and CDR2 as SYGVKD. J gave up 0 bases and V 6 bases, and 5 bases lay outside the gene matches. The CDR3 sequence is 15 residues long. DNA of the CDR3: TGTGCCATCAGCAATAGCGGGGTTAGCACAGATACGCAGTATTTT. Protein: CAISNSGVSTDTQYF.

This clonotype has just a few counts. The chain couples TRBV29-1 to TRBJ1-1; no definite D call. The CDR3 runs to 11 residues. V was cut by 2 bases and J by 4 bases, with 5 bases left in between. CDR1 SQVTM and CDR2 ANQGSEA come from the germline V gene. The CDR3 protein is CSVEPATEAFF. The CDR3 DNA follows: TGCAGCGTTGAACCGGCCACTGAAGCTTTCTTT.

The chain links TRBV19 to TRBJ2-1; D might be TRBD1 or TRBD2, each matching 5 bases. The germline V and J ends were trimmed by 5 bases and 5 bases, with 16 bases remaining between them. The CDR3 length is 15 residues. The germline CDR1 and CDR2 sequences are LNHDA and SQIVND (reference sequence). CDR3 in DNA: TGTGCCAGTAGTCCGGGACCTCGCTACCACAATGAGCAGTTCTTC. Translating gives CASSPGPRYHNEQFF.

The chain has TRBV6-5 and TRBJ1-2; TRBD1 matches 7 bases. V trimming: 6 bases; J trimming: 8 bases; junction bases outside the gene matches: 9. This CDR3 is built from 13 residues. Germline CDR1 and CDR2: MNHEY and SVGAGI. Here the CDR3 reads CASSPTGMGGYTF. The CDR3 DNA is TGTGCCAGCAGCCCGACAGGGATGGGGGGCTACACCTTC.